The 30 T cell receptor beta chains below were found in one sample sequenced in a study. Tregs were sorted as CD4+CD25+CD127-/low cells. One entry per CDR3 protein, called by TCRdb with MiXCR from the 5' RACE reads. The table records 30,000 to 35,000 distinct CDR3 sequences, roughly 30% of them present only once. The specimen sequenced was tumor-infiltrating Tregs sorted from the breast tumor. All receptors derive from a female donor with breast cancer.

The chain carries TRBV5-1 and TRBJ1-1; D remains ambiguous. The CDR3 is made up of 14 amino acids. Trimming shortened V by 4 bases and J by 3 bases, and 13 bases separated the two germline ends. Germline lookup yields CDR1 SGHRS and CDR2 YFSETQ. The DNA for the CDR3 is TGCGCCAGCAGCAAACTGGGCGGGGACACTGAAGCTTTCTTT. Protein: CASSKLGGDTEAFF.

This clonotype was seen ten or more times. This chain links TRBV28 with TRBJ1-5, with D perhaps matching TRBD1 (5 bases). V was shortened by 3 bases and J by 4 bases, with 10 bases between the two germline ends. There are 14 residues in the CDR3. Germline V lookup: CDR1 MDHEN, CDR2 SYDVKM. The CDR3 here is CASSLRRGNQPQHF. The CDR3 DNA follows: TGTGCCAGCAGTTTGCGTAGGGGAAATCAGCCCCAGCATTTT.

This clonotype was detected many times. The V call is TRBV10-3, the J call TRBJ2-7; 8 nucleotides match TRBD1. V lost 6 bases and J lost 0; bases outside the gene matches: 10. CDR3 length equals 16 residues. In germline, CDR1 is ENHRY, CDR2 SYGVKD. The CDR3 DNA follows: TGTGCCATCAGCAATAGGACAGGGCGGAGCTCCTACGAGCAGTACTTC. Residues: CAISNRTGRSSYEQYF.

In its sample, this clonotype ranks as medium-sized. V usage is TRBV7-6 and J usage is TRBJ2-5; TRBD1 matches at 8 bases. V was pared by 4 bases and J by 5 bases, with 6 bases of the junction left unmatched. Germline CDR1 is SGHVS and CDR2 is FNYEAQ. This CDR3 is 14 amino acids long. The CDR3 protein is CASSSDRARETQYF. CDR3 DNA: TGTGCCAGCAGCTCGGACAGGGCGAGGGAGACCCAGTACTTC. Full variable domain (outside the CDR3, taken from reference TRBV7-6 and TRBJ2-5): GAGVSQSPRYKVTKRGQDVALRCDPISGHVSLYWYRQALGQGPEFLTYFNYEAQQDKSGLPNDRFSAERPEGSISTLTIQRTEQRDSAMYRCASSSDRARETQYFGPGTRLLVL.

Comment on this clonotype: A much larger clonotype is one base distant, so this may be a read error. The chain employs TRBV11-2 and TRBJ1-1; D gene unclear. CDR1 and CDR2 (germline): SGHAT, FQNNGV. This CDR3 region has 13 residues. CDR3 amino acids: CTSSLLWNTEAFF. CDR3 bases: TGTACCAGCAGCTTATTATGGAACACTGAAGCTTTCTTT.

This clonotype is medium-sized (0.01 to 0.1%). The chain couples TRBV5-1 to TRBJ1-2; maybe TRBD1 (5 bases). The CDR3 length is 13 residues. The V and J ends lost 6 bases and 3 bases respectively, with 12 bases between them. The germline gives CDR1 SGHRS, CDR2 YFSETQ. The CDR3 coding sequence is TGCGCCAGCAATTACGGGACTGACTATGGCTACACCTTC. Protein product: CASNYGTDYGYTF.

CDR3 amino acids: CASSQFPDRYGNTIYF. CDR3 DNA sequence: TGTGCCAGCAGCCAATTCCCGGACAGGTACGGAAACACCATATATTTT. The rearrangement links TRBV3-1 to TRBJ1-3, with TRBD1 matching 7 bases. The ends lost 2 bases at V and 4 bases at J; junction bases unmatched: 8. The germline CDR1 and CDR2 sequences are LGHDT and YNNKEL (reference sequence). The CDR3 sequence is 16 residues long.

This clonotype came up a few times. The rearrangement links TRBV10-2 to TRBJ2-1; 7 bases line up with TRBD2. This CDR3 has 10 residues. The V gene end was trimmed by 8 bases and the J gene end by 9 bases; junction bases not matched to a gene: 1. The germline gives CDR1 WSHSY, CDR2 SAAADI. The CDR3 sequence: CASGEGEQFF. The CDR3, as DNA: TGCGCCAGCGGGGAGGGTGAGCAGTTCTTC.

This clonotype was picked up many times. This chain connects TRBV20-1 to TRBJ1-5; 8 nucleotides agree with TRBD1. The CDR3 loop spans 15 amino acids. Germline CDR1 DFQATT, CDR2 SNEGSKA (reference sequence). V was pared by 3 bases and J by 5 bases, with 9 bases of the junction left unmatched. CDR3 sequence: CSASHKGTGHQPQHF. The CDR3 DNA is TGCAGTGCTAGTCATAAGGGGACAGGACATCAGCCCCAGCATTTT.

This clonotype occurred many times. J is TRBJ2-5 and V is TRBV25-1, with no clear D. The germline CDR1 and CDR2 sequences are MGHDK and SYGVNS. With 3 bases removed from V and 2 bases from J, the gap between germline ends came to 10 bases. The CDR3 sequence is 14 residues long. CDR3 sequence: CASSDPKPQETQYF. The CDR3 bases are TGTGCCAGCAGTGACCCCAAACCTCAAGAGACCCAGTACTTC.

Many counts were recorded for this clonotype. The J gene is TRBJ1-1, the V gene TRBV18; 7 nucleotides match TRBD1. The length of the CDR3 is 16 residues. The junction had 6 bases not matched to a gene; V was cut back by 1 base and J by 1 base. Germline V gene data show CDR1 as KGHSH and CDR2 as LQKENI. The CDR3 DNA reads as TGTGCCAGCTCACCACGAGGGGGACAGCCGAACACTGAAGCTTTCTTT. Its translation is CASSPRGGQPNTEAFF.

This clonotype was counted at least ten times. The CDR3 DNA reads as TGCAGTGCTATTGTAGACTTTGAGCAGTTCTTC. This codes for CSAIVDFEQFF. The rearrangement uses TRBV20-1 and TRBJ2-1; unclear D gene. The CDR3 totals 11 residues. V lost 4 bases to trimming and J lost 9 bases, with 10 bases between them. Germline V CDR1 and CDR2: DFQATT, SNEGSKA (reference sequence).

This clonotype turned up a few times. The rearrangement uses TRBV2 and TRBJ2-7, with TRBD1 as a possible D gene (5 bases). This CDR3 has 15 amino acids. V lost 8 bases, J lost 3 bases, and 20 bases lay in between. CDR1 and CDR2 (germline): SNHLY, FYNNEI. The CDR3 region is CASSQAQEIVYEQYF. CDR3 nucleotides: TGTGCCAGCTCACAGGCTCAGGAGATAGTCTACGAGCAGTACTTC.

The chain joins TRBV29-1 to TRBJ2-7; D might be TRBD1 (6 bases). Trimming took off 6 bases at V and 5 bases at J, with 11 bases between the two ends. The CDR3 is 11 residues long. Per germline, CDR1 SQVTM and CDR2 ANQGSEA. CDR3 sequence: CSVAGVHEQYF. In DNA form, the CDR3 reads TGCAGCGTCGCAGGGGTCCACGAGCAGTACTTC.

This clonotype was observed at least ten times. J is TRBJ1-2 and V is TRBV7-9; no definite D call. Germline values: CDR1 SEHNR, CDR2 FQNEAQ (reference sequence). Trimming took off 5 bases at V and 3 bases at J, with 13 bases between the two ends. The CDR3 has 14 amino acids. CDR3 sequence: CASSPPGRDYGYTF. The CDR3 coding sequence is TGTGCCAGCAGCCCCCCCGGACGGGACTATGGCTACACCTTC. Full variable domain (outside the CDR3, taken from reference TRBV7-9 and TRBJ1-2): DTGVSQNPRHKITKRGQNVTFRCDPISEHNRLYWYRQTLGQGPEFLTYFQNEAQLEKSRLLSDRFSAERPKGSFSTLEIQRTEQGDSAMYLCASSPPGRDYGYTFGSGTRLTVV.

This clonotype was detected a few times. A read error is possible here, since a much larger clone lies one base away. The V and J genes are TRBV5-1 and TRBJ2-1; D is unclear. This CDR3 is 14 amino acids long. The germline gives CDR1 SGHRS, CDR2 YFSETQ. Deletions cut 0 bases from V and 8 bases from J, with 12 bases between. The DNA of the CDR3 is TGCGCCAGCAGCTTGGCCGGGTCTCAATATGAGCAGTTCTTC. This encodes CASSLAGSQYEQFF.

On this clonotype itself: Since a much larger clone is just one base distant, this may be a read error. The chain has TRBV20-1 and TRBJ1-5, with a possible D match to TRBD1 (5 bases). Trimming removed 7 bases at V and 2 bases at J, with 18 bases between. Germline values: CDR1 DFQATT, CDR2 SNEGSKA (reference sequence). The CDR3 has 15 residues. CDR3 sequence: CSVPRRGMGNQPQHF. In DNA, the CDR3 is TGCAGTGTTCCACGGCGGGGGATGGGCAATCAGCCCCAGCATTTT.

Regarding this clonotype: At one end, the junction sequence differs from germline, possibly due to a read error. The chain combines TRBV4-1 with TRBJ2-7; possible D gene TRBD1, 6 bases. The germline gives CDR1 MGHRA, CDR2 YSYEKL. The CDR3 extends over 15 amino acids. The CDR3: CASSQRQGPAYERYF. CDR3 DNA: TGCGCCAGCAGCCAACGGCAGGGGCCTGCCTACGAGCGGTACTTC.

This clonotype was picked up a small number of times. A single base separates this from a much larger clone, so it may be a read error. This sequence joins TRBV7-2 and TRBJ2-4; a possible D gene is TRBD1 (7 bases). The CDR3 spans 14 residues. V lost 6 bases and J 6 bases, leaving 15 bases between the germline ends. The germline V gene encodes CDR1 SGHTA and CDR2 FQGNSA. The CDR3 DNA is TGTGCCAGCAGGCGGGGACAGCGAATAAACATTCAGTACTTC. This encodes CASRRGQRINIQYF.

The sample holds many counts of this clonotype. The chain employs TRBV28 and TRBJ1-5; 8 positions match TRBD1. Germline CDR1 MDHEN, CDR2 SYDVKM. Unmatched junction bases numbered 9, after V lost 2 bases and J lost 0 bases. This CDR3 region has 18 residues. CDR3 residues: CASSLLGTGLYSNQPQHF. In DNA form, the CDR3 reads TGTGCCAGCAGTTTACTGGGGACAGGACTTTATAGCAATCAGCCCCAGCATTTT.

This clonotype was detected a few times. The chain joins TRBV20-1 to TRBJ1-5; possible D gene TRBD1, 5 bases. CDR3 length: 13 amino acids. The V and J ends lost 3 bases and 4 bases respectively, with 10 bases between them. CDR1 and CDR2 from the germline V gene are DFQATT and SNEGSKA (reference sequence). The CDR3 sequence: CSARGRVNQPQHF. DNA of the CDR3: TGCAGTGCTAGGGGCAGGGTGAATCAGCCCCAGCATTTT.

Ten or more counts support this clonotype. The DNA of the CDR3 is TGCAGTGCTAGCCAACCGGCGTACTATGGCTACACCTTC. Protein product: CSASQPAYYGYTF. J is TRBJ1-2 and V is TRBV20-1; D gene unclear. V was shortened by 3 bases and J by 3 bases, with 11 bases between the two germline ends. The CDR3 has 13 residues. From germline, CDR1 is DFQATT and CDR2 SNEGSKA (reference sequence).

This clonotype is medium-sized by share. V and J are TRBV24-1 and TRBJ2-3; perhaps TRBD2 as D (5 bases). V gave up 6 bases and J gave up 0 bases, with 15 bases separating them. The CDR3 runs to 16 residues. Per germline, CDR1 KGHDR and CDR2 SFDVKD. CDR3 protein: CATSSVEETSTDTQYF. CDR3 nucleotides: TGTGCCACCAGTTCAGTGGAGGAAACTAGCACAGATACGCAGTATTTT.

This clonotype was recorded many times. The rearrangement links TRBV6-5 to TRBJ1-2; TRBD1 aligns across 9 bases. Trimming removed 6 bases from V and 2 bases from J; junction bases left unmatched: 13. This CDR3 has 17 residues. The germline V gene has CDR1 MNHEY and CDR2 SVGAGI. The CDR3 loop is CASRGGQGREGNYGYTF. CDR3 nucleotide sequence: TGTGCCAGCAGGGGGGGACAGGGAAGAGAGGGCAACTATGGCTACACCTTC.

This clonotype was observed at least ten times. The chain employs TRBV7-9 and TRBJ2-1; either TRBD1 or TRBD2 may supply D (5 bases each). The CDR3 has 15 amino acids. Germline CDR1 SEHNR, CDR2 FQNEAQ (reference sequence). V lost 5 bases, J lost 7 bases, and 18 bases lay in between. The CDR3 sequence: CASSPERGTLNEQFF. For the CDR3, the DNA is TGTGCCAGCAGCCCGGAACGAGGGACCTTAAATGAGCAGTTCTTC.

The table lists this clonotype with a count of one. The rearrangement uses TRBV6-1 and TRBJ2-7, with 8 bases fitting TRBD1. The ends lost 1 base at V and 2 bases at J; junction bases unmatched: 1. CDR1 MNHNS and CDR2 SASEGT come from the germline V gene. The CDR3 is 14 amino acids. The CDR3 coding sequence is TGTGCCAGCAGTGAAGACAGGGGGGCCTACGAGCAGTACTTC. This encodes CASSEDRGAYEQYF.

This clonotype was seen ten or more times. This chain links TRBV6-1 with TRBJ2-3, with 8 bases identical to TRBD2. The CDR3 runs 17 residues. Trimming removed 3 bases from V and 5 bases from J; junction bases left unmatched: 13. CDR1 and CDR2 from the germline V gene are MNHNS and SASEGT. This CDR3 reads CASSDRRRAGGLDTQYF. CDR3 sequence (DNA): TGTGCCAGCAGTGACCGCCGGAGGGCGGGAGGATTAGATACGCAGTATTTT.

Of note for this clonotype: At one of its ends the junction is not consistent with the germline gene, which may arise from a read error. This chain connects TRBV25-1 to TRBJ1-1, with D perhaps matching TRBD1 (5 bases). Germline V gene lookup returns CDR1 MGHDK and CDR2 SYGVNS. This CDR3 is 14 amino acids long. CDR3 coding DNA: TGTGCCAGCAGTGAAGTGACGGGGCGCACTGAAGCTCTCTTT. It translates to CASSEVTGRTEALF.

Regarding this clonotype: This may come from a read error, since a much larger clone is one base off. The rearrangement links TRBV2 to TRBJ1-1; TRBD1 matches 9 bases. The CDR3 loop spans 13 amino acids. Germline values: CDR1 SNHLY, CDR2 FYNNEI. J was trimmed by 1 base and V by 8 bases; bases with no gene match: 2. CDR3 bases: TGTGCCAGCGGGACAGGGCGGAACACTGAAGCTTTCTTT. It translates to CASGTGRNTEAFF.

This clonotype is medium-sized. V is TRBV4-1 and J is TRBJ2-7; 8 positions agree with TRBD1. J was trimmed by 2 bases and V by 1 base; bases with no gene match: 4. Germline V gene lookup returns CDR1 MGHRA and CDR2 YSYEKL. This CDR3 spans 15 amino acids. DNA for the CDR3: TGCGCCAGCAGCCAAGGACAGGGGCGTCCCTACGAGCAGTACTTC. Its protein is CASSQGQGRPYEQYF.